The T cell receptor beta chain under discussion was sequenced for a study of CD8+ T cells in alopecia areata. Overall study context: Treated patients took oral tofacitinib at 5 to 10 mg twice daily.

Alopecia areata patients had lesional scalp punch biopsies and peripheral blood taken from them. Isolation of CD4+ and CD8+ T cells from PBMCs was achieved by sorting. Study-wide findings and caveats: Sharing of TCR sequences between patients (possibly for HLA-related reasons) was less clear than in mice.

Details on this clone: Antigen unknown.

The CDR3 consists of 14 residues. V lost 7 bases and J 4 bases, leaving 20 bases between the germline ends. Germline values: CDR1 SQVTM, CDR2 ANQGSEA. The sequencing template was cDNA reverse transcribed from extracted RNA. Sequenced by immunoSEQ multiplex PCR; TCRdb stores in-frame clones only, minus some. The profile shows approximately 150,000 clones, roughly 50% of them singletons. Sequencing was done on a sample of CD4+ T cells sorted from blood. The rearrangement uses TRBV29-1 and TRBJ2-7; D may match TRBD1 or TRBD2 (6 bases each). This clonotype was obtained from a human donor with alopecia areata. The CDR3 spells CSAGGGRNYYEQYF. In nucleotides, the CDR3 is TGCAGCGCCGGGGGCGGACGGAATTATTACGAGCAGTACTTC.